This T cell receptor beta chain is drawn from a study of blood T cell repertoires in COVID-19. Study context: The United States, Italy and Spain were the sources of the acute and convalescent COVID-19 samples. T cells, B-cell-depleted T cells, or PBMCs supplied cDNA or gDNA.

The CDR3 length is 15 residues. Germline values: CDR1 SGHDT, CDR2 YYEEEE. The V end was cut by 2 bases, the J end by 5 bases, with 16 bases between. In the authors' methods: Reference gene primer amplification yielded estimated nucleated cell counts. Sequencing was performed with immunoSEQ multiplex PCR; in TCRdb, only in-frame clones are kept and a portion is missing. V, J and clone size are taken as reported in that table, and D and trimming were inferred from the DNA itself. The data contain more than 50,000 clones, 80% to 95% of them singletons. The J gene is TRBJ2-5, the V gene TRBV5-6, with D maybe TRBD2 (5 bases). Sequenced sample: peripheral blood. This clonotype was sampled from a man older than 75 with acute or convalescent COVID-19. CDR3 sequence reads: CASSFSGGGRETQYF. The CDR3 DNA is TGTGCCAGCAGCTTCAGCGGCGGCGGGCGGGAGACCCAGTACTTC.